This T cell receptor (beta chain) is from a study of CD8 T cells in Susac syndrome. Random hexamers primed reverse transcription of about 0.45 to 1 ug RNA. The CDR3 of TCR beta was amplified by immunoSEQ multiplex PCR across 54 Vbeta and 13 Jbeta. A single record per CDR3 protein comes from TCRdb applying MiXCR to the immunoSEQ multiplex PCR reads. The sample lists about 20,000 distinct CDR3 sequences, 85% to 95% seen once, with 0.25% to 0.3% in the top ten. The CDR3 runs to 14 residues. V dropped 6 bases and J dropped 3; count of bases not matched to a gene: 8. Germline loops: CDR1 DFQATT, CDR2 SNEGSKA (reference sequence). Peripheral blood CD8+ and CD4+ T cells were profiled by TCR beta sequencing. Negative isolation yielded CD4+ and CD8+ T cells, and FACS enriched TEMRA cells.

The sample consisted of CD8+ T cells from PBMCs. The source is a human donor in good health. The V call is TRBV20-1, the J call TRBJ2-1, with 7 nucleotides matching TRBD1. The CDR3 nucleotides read TGCAGTGCCCTCGGACAGGTCATCTACAATGAGCAGTTCTTC. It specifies CSALGQVIYNEQFF.